The 4 T cell receptor beta chains reported below all come from one sample, sequenced in a study of T-cell reconstitution after alpha-beta-depleted transplantation in children. As it was prepared, the TCRbeta library received unique molecular identifiers. A single record per CDR3 protein comes from TCRdb applying MiXCR to the PCR reads. The sample consists of 190,000 or so distinct CDR3 sequences, 14% to 15% of them appearing once. This specimen consisted of PBMCs from the stem cell graft donor, obtained from the stem cell graft. These receptors all stem from a human donor who donated a stem cell graft to a child with acute lymphoblastic leukemia.

This clonotype was picked up many times. This chain uses TRBV3-1 with TRBJ2-5; TRBD1 matches 7 bases. V lost 1 base to trimming and J lost 2 bases; unmatched junction nucleotides: 7. From germline, CDR1 is LGHDT and CDR2 YNNKEL (reference sequence). The CDR3 contains 16 residues. Here the CDR3 DNA reads TGTGCCAGCAGCCAAGTCGGGACGGGACAGCAAGAGACCCAGTACTTC. Translated, it gives CASSQVGTGQQETQYF.

This clonotype was recorded many times. This rearrangement joins TRBV7-6 to TRBJ2-1; D may correspond to TRBD1 or TRBD2 (5 bases each). CDR3 length equals 15 residues. The V end was cut by 5 bases, the J end by 9 bases, with 20 bases between. Germline CDR1 reads SGHVS; CDR2 reads FNYEAQ. The CDR3 reads CASSSTPGTLGEQFF. The DNA of the CDR3 is TGTGCCAGCAGCAGCACACCCGGGACCCTAGGTGAGCAGTTCTTC.

This clonotype was observed at least ten times. The chain links TRBV15 to TRBJ2-2; no firm D call. CDR3 length: 14 residues. Trimming cost V 7 bases and J 1 base, with 10 bases left between them. Germline values: CDR1 LNHNV, CDR2 YYDKDF (reference sequence). CDR3 bases: TGTGCCACCACCAGGATTGGGAACACCGGGGAGCTGTTTTTT. This gives the protein CATTRIGNTGELFF.

This chain uses TRBV24-1 with TRBJ2-1, with D possibly TRBD1 on 5 matching bases. Deletions cut 4 bases from V and 3 bases from J, with 12 bases between. Per the germline V gene, CDR1 is KGHDR and CDR2 is SFDVKD. This CDR3 comprises 15 residues. The CDR3 DNA is TGTGCCACCAGTGAATGGAAGGGGAACTACAATGAGCAGTTCTTC. Translating gives CATSEWKGNYNEQFF.